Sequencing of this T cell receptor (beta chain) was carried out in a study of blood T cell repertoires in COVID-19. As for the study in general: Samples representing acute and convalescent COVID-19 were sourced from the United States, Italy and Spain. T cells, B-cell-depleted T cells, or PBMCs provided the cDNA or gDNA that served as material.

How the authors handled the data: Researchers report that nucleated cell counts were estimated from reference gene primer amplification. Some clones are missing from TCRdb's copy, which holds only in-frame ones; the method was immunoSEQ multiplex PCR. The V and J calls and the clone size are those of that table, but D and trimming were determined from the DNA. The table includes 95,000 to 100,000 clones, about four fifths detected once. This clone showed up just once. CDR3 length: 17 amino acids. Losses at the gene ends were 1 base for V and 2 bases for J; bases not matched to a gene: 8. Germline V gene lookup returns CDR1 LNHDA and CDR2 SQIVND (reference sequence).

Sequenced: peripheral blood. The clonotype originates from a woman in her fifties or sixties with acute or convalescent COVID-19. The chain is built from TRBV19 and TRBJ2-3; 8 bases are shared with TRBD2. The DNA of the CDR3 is TGTGCCAGTAGTATAGTCAGTAGCGGGGTCTTCACAGATACGCAGTATTTT. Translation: CASSIVSSGVFTDTQYF.